The rows below give T cell receptor beta chains drawn from one sample of a study of shared clonotypes between healthy human individuals. Generated by immunoSEQ multiplex PCR, the TCRdb table keeps only in-frame clones and is missing some. The repertoire has some 2.1 million clones, 95% of them found once; the top ten carry roughly 0.13%. The specimen was naive CD4+ T cells sorted from blood. The origin of the receptors is a man aged 18 to 30 in good health. Both conserved end residues are part of each CDR3. Each record gives: J gene, D gene, V gene, clone size, CDR3 DNA, CDR3 protein. The D gene is left open where the match is weak. Size is stated for part of the rows, as once, few or many counts, or as a class when the clone is expanded.

>TRBJ2-1|-|TRBV11-2|-
TGTGCCAGCAGCGCACCGGGACTCCTGGATGAGCAGTTCTTC
CASSAPGLLDEQFF
>TRBJ2-2|-|TRBV27|-
TGTGCCAGCAGTTCCCCCCTGCGGATGAACACCGGGGAGCTGTTTTTT
CASSSPLRMNTGELFF
>TRBJ2-6|TRBD1|TRBV18|once
TGTGCCAGCTCGTCCGACAGGGCTGTCTCTGGGGCCAACGTCCTGACTTTC
CASSSDRAVSGANVLTF
>TRBJ2-1|-|TRBV10-3|once
TGTGCCATCAGTGAGTCTGTGGCTGAGCAGTTCTTC
CAISESVAEQFF
>TRBJ2-7|-|TRBV6-1|-
TGTGCCAGCAGGAACGATGTGCCTTCCCGCGAGCAGTACTTC
CASRNDVPSREQYF
>TRBJ1-2|TRBD1|TRBV28|-
TGTGCCAGCCTCGGGGACAGGGAGGCTAACTATGGCTACACCTTC
CASLGDREANYGYTF
>TRBJ1-2|TRBD1|TRBV28|-
TGTGCCAGCAGTTTATGGGAAACAGGGGGGAGAGGCTACACCTTC
CASSLWETGGRGYTF
>TRBJ2-7|-|TRBV6-5|few
TGTGCCAGCAGTTACTCCCAGCGGAGCTCCTACGAGCAGTACTTC
CASSYSQRSSYEQYF
>TRBJ2-4|TRBD2|TRBV7-2|-
TGTGCCAGCAGCTCGGTACAACTAGCGGGAGAGGTAGCCAAAAACATTCAGTACTTC
CASSSVQLAGEVAKNIQYF
>TRBJ1-1|-|TRBV7-2|-
TGTGCCAGCAGCTCCGCTGGGACGCTGAACACTGAAGCTTTCTTT
CASSSAGTLNTEAFF
>TRBJ2-3|-|TRBV6-4|once
TGTGCCAGCAGTGACCCCCCGGCAGCCCCTGTGGATACGCAGTATTTT
CASSDPPAAPVDTQYF
>TRBJ1-4|-|TRBV5-1|-
TGCGCCAGCAGCCCGGGGACAACAACTAATGAAAAACTGTTTTTT
CASSPGTTTNEKLFF
>TRBJ2-7|-|TRBV7-9|-
TGTGCCAGCAGCTTAACCGGTATATCGTCCTACGAGCAGTACTTC
CASSLTGISSYEQYF
>TRBJ2-3|TRBD2|TRBV11-2|-
TGTGCCAGCAGCAAGCGGGACTTCACAGATACGCAGTATTTT
CASSKRDFTDTQYF
>TRBJ2-7|-|TRBV7-9|-
TGTGCCAGCAGCCGCCCGGGGTCGCTCCACGAGCAGTACTTC
CASSRPGSLHEQYF
>TRBJ1-5|TRBD1|TRBV27|-
TGTGCCAGCAGTTTAAAGGGACAGGGTTTGATTAGCAATCAGCCCCAGCATTTT
CASSLKGQGLISNQPQHF
>TRBJ1-6|-|TRBV9|-
TGTGCCAGCAGCGAGGAGGACGGATATAATTCACCCCTCCACTTT
CASSEEDGYNSPLHF
>TRBJ1-2|-|TRBV30|-
TGTGCCTGGTCGGGGGGGAACTATGGCTACACCTTC
CAWSGGNYGYTF
>TRBJ1-5|TRBD1|TRBV6-1|-
TGTGCCAGCAGGCGACAGGGGGTTAGCAATCAGCCCCAGCATTTT
CASRRQGVSNQPQHF
>TRBJ1-5|-|TRBV30|-
TGTGCCTGGAGAGGAGAAACAGTTGGCCCCCAGCATTTT
CAWRGETVGPQHF
>TRBJ2-7|-|TRBV27|-
TGTGCCAGCAGTCGAAAGACAGACTACGAGCAGTACTTC
CASSRKTDYEQYF
>TRBJ2-5|-|TRBV10-3|once
TGTGCCACCCACGGGGCCCAAGAGACCCAGTACTTC
CATHGAQETQYF
>TRBJ2-1|-|TRBV18|-
TGTGCCAGCTCATGGCAAAACAATGAGCAGTTCTTC
CASSWQNNEQFF
>TRBJ2-5|-|TRBV9|-
TGTGCCAGCAGCGTAGAAGGGACGCAGACCCAGTACTTC
CASSVEGTQTQYF
>TRBJ1-2|TRBD1|TRBV29-1|-
TGCAGCGTTGAGGCCCCACAAGACAGGGAAAGGGGCTATGGCTACACCTTC
CSVEAPQDRERGYGYTF
>TRBJ2-7|-|TRBV6-1|-
TGTGCCAGCAGTGAAGCTAGGACAGGTGGGGGGTCCTACGAGCAGTACTTC
CASSEARTGGGSYEQYF
>TRBJ2-2|-|TRBV4-3|-
TGCGCCAGCAGCCAAGATCAGGCCCTAGGGGACACCGGGGAGCTGTTTTTT
CASSQDQALGDTGELFF
>TRBJ1-5|-|TRBV4-3|-
TGCGCCAGCAGCCAAGGTCGGGGGGTGAATCAGCCCCAGCATTTT
CASSQGRGVNQPQHF
>TRBJ1-4|TRBD1|TRBV28|-
TGTGCCAGCAGTTTAGGGGGACAGGGTTATGAAAAACTGTTTTTT
CASSLGGQGYEKLFF
>TRBJ1-2|-|TRBV30|-
TGTGCCTGCCCGGGAAGAAACTATGGCTACACCTTC
CACPGRNYGYTF
>TRBJ1-1|-|TRBV19|-
TGTGCCAGCGGGGGAGGTTACAACACTGAAGCTTTCTTT
CASGGGYNTEAFF
>TRBJ1-5|-|TRBV11-2|-
TGTGCCAGCAGCTTCCAATCAGGGTCCAATCAGCCCCAGCATTTT
CASSFQSGSNQPQHF
>TRBJ1-6|TRBD1|TRBV10-2|-
TGCGCCAGCAGCGAAGGGGGCCTGGGAAGTTCACCCCTCCACTTT
CASSEGGLGSSPLHF
>TRBJ1-2|-|TRBV10-3|once
TGTGCCATCAGTCCGGGACATCCAGATTCAAACTATGGCTACACCTTC
CAISPGHPDSNYGYTF
>TRBJ2-7|-|TRBV6-5|once
TGTGCCAGCAGTTACAGGGGGGCTGGGTACGAGCAGTACTTC
CASSYRGAGYEQYF
>TRBJ2-1|-|TRBV2|-
TGTGCCAGCAGTTGGGGGTTATTAGTAGACAATGAGCAGTTCTTC
CASSWGLLVDNEQFF
>TRBJ2-3|TRBD2|TRBV4-1|-
TGCGCCAGCAGCCAAGGTCCGCGGGAGGGCGCGGGGGATACGCAGTATTTT
CASSQGPREGAGDTQYF
>TRBJ2-3|TRBD1|TRBV9|-
TGTGCCAGCAGCTCTAGGGGGGACAGGGTAACAGATACGCAGTATTTT
CASSSRGDRVTDTQYF
>TRBJ2-7|-|TRBV7-9|-
TGTGCCAGCAACACGGGTGGGTCCTTTGGGGAGCAGTACTTC
CASNTGGSFGEQYF
>TRBJ2-5|TRBD1|TRBV28|-
TGTGCCAGCAGTGGGGACGGGACAGGGGGCGAGACCCAGTACTTC
CASSGDGTGGETQYF
>TRBJ1-2|-|TRBV6-1|-
TGTGCCAGCAGTGTAGGGAATTCTGATGGCTACACCTTC
CASSVGNSDGYTF
>TRBJ1-1|-|TRBV21-1|-
TGTGCCACCAGAGGGGTGGGAGCTTTCTTT
CATRGVGAFF
>TRBJ2-1|-|TRBV21-1|-
TGTGCCAGCAGGAAATACAGGGCAAGCTCCTACAATGAGCAGTTCTTC
CASRKYRASSYNEQFF
>TRBJ1-5|-|TRBV7-2|-
TGTGCCAGCAGCTCACATCAGGGTCAGCCCCAGCATTTT
CASSSHQGQPQHF
>TRBJ2-1|TRBD2|TRBV5-1|-
TGCGCCAGCGCCTCCACTAGCGGGGGATGGTATGAGCAGTTCTTC
CASASTSGGWYEQFF
>TRBJ2-1|-|TRBV5-1|-
TGCGCCAGCAGCTTGTCCCCTATCTCCTACAATGAGCAGTTCTTC
CASSLSPISYNEQFF
>TRBJ2-7|-|TRBV11-2|-
TGTGCCAGCAGCTTAGCGGGAGCGGAGGGGGCTATCGAGCAGTACTTC
CASSLAGAEGAIEQYF
>TRBJ1-2|-|TRBV7-8|-
TGTGCCAGCAGCTTCGACGGGAGCTATGGCTACACCTTC
CASSFDGSYGYTF
>TRBJ1-5|-|TRBV2|-
TGTGCCAGCAGTCAACCGGGACAACATAGCAATCAGCCCCAGCATTTT
CASSQPGQHSNQPQHF
>TRBJ1-2|-|TRBV2|-
TGTGCCAGCAGTGAAATCAGGGGAGGGGGCTACACCTTC
CASSEIRGGGYTF
>TRBJ2-5|TRBD1|TRBV2|-
TGTGCCAGCAGTCCGAGACGAGGGACAGGCAAAGAGACCCAGTACTTC
CASSPRRGTGKETQYF
>TRBJ1-2|TRBD1|TRBV11-2|-
TGTGCCAGCAGCCCCGACAGGGCAGCCGCTAACTATGGCTACACCTTC
CASSPDRAAANYGYTF
>TRBJ1-1|-|TRBV2|-
TGTGCCAGCAGCGCATCCTGGAACACTGAAGCTTTCTTT
CASSASWNTEAFF
>TRBJ2-5|-|TRBV28|-
TGTGCCAGCAGTTCGGGGTTGGAGACCCAGTACTTC
CASSSGLETQYF
>TRBJ1-1|-|TRBV5-1|-
TGCGCCAGCAGCTTCGGGGAGTTCACTGAAGCTTTCTTT
CASSFGEFTEAFF
>TRBJ1-1|-|TRBV11-1|-
TGTGCCAGCAGCTCCGCTGGGACTCGGGGCAACACTGAAGCTTTCTTT
CASSSAGTRGNTEAFF